This TCR beta chain was sequenced for a study of T cell responses to AZD1222 COVID-19 vaccine (dated by TCRdb to the early 2020s). About the full investigation: AZD1222 recipients whose second dose came at about 4 weeks and those whose second dose came at about 12 weeks were combined into one group, since spike-specific TCR depth and breadth did not differ between the two schedules. TCR sequencing was performed for approximately 240 trial participants, of whom around 200 were given two doses of AZD1222 and approximately 26 were given two doses of MenACWY control vaccine. Trial participants were enrolled by age into 18-55, 56-69 and 70-plus year subgroups, with around 150, 28 and 57 TCR-sequenced participants respectively.

Concerning this clone itself: Its antigen is not yet known. No base-level quality is on record; no much larger clone is a single base apart.

The CDR3 regions of human TCRbeta chains were subjected to immunosequencing. For the original study's pipeline: TCRs in the repertoires were matched against a reference library of SARS-CoV-2-specific TCRs that had been generated with the MIRA antigen-specificity platform. Breadth was defined as the fraction of unique TCRs that were SARS-CoV-2-associated. Depth was defined as the fraction of total T cells that were SARS-CoV-2-associated. Using the MIRA data, each spike-specific TCR was mapped to the spike region that the TCR reacts to and placed in a CD4 or CD8 class. Log10-transformed breadth and depth values were compared by one-way ANOVA with Sidak's multiple comparisons tests. As stored in TCRdb, this immuneACCESS dataset retains in-frame rearrangements with V and J assigned. A fraction of the clones does not appear; measured against another copy, unresolved V genes explain less than half of the discrepancy, and the remainder lacks a known reason. That table gives V, J and clone size, and the DNA gave D and trimming. This sample comprises fewer than 200,000 clones, about 92% of them detected only once. The leading ten clones occupy around 9.3% of the sample.

The investigation overall reported the following: Vaccine-associated CD4 TCRs spanned the whole spike protein, with dominant responses in regions 160-218 and 743-854. The 56-69-year group was small, and its depth increase did not reach significance, likely because of low power. Spike-specific TCR breadth and depth rose significantly after two AZD1222 doses compared with day 0 and with MenACWY recipients. Conclusions about previously exposed vaccinees were limited because only a handful of AZD1222 recipients were SARS-CoV-2 seropositive at baseline. Because no samples from the day 14 peak response were available, repertoires could be characterized only after the peak T cell response. Reportedly, almost half of the unique spike-specific TCRs recognized epitopes lying outside the regions that are mutated in the B.1.351 and B.1.1.7 variants. Most participants were white British and females outnumbered males, and the authors suggested that clonal diversity may have been underestimated.

V is shortened by 0 bases, J by 0 bases, and the region joining them spans 11 bases. The CDR3 contains 16 residues, cysteine and phenylalanine counted. CDR3 DNA is the only sequence kept; it has 48 bases, read in frame from the first base. CDR1 and CDR2 (SGHTA, FQGNSA) derive from the germline V gene. The label giving this sample's time point can be read as: baseline before first vaccination. Vaccinee samples were obtained from the UK trials COV001 and COV002, which included a single-blind randomized controlled phase 2/3 trial of AZD1222 (ChAdOx1 nCoV-19) in healthy adults. Trial participant PBMC samples were collected at day 0 and day 28 after the second dose for TCRbeta chain sequencing.

This receptor was taken from an adult in good health. The sequence joins TRBV7-2 to TRBJ1-1, with no D gene named confidently. The sequences come from peripheral blood, collected on day 0 of AZD1222 vaccination. The CDR3 has the sequence CASSLAGRVMNTEAFF. The DNA sequence is as follows: TGTGCCAGCAGCTTAGCAGGACGGGTGATGAACACTGAAGCTTTCTTT.